The 22 T cell receptor beta chains below come from one sample, sequenced in a study of blood T cell repertoires in COVID-19. The repertoire was sequenced with immunoSEQ multiplex PCR; TCRdb's copy has only in-frame clones and lacks some. This sample has a few hundred thousand clones, with 85% to 90% found just once. The source material was PBMCs or T cells enriched from blood (not recorded which). The source of these receptors is a woman under 30 with acute COVID-19.

J is TRBJ2-7 and V is TRBV14; D perhaps matches TRBD1 (5 bases). The CDR3 runs 16 residues. Germline V gives CDR1 SGHDN, CDR2 FVKESK. Trimming took 4 bases from V and 0 from J, leaving 16 bases between them. The CDR3 region is CASSRASGQNSYEQYF. For the CDR3, the DNA is TGTGCCAGCAGCCGAGCGTCAGGGCAGAACTCCTACGAGCAGTACTTC.

V gene TRBV7-2 combines with J gene TRBJ2-3; 8 nucleotides agree with TRBD2. Trimming cost V 4 bases and J 2 bases; bases outside gene matches: 8. Germline lookup yields CDR1 SGHTA and CDR2 FQGNSA. This CDR3 is built from 16 residues. In DNA, the CDR3 is TGTGCCAGCAGCTATAGGGCGGGAGGATTCACAGATACGCAGTATTTT. Translation: CASSYRAGGFTDTQYF.

This chain uses TRBV6-5 with TRBJ2-7; TRBD1 agrees at 9 bases. The CDR3 is made up of 15 amino acids. V dropped 5 bases and J dropped 0; count of bases not matched to a gene: 5. CDR1 and CDR2 from the germline V gene are MNHEY and SVGAGI. CDR3 residues: CASSKQGAFSYEQYF. DNA for the CDR3: TGTGCCAGCAGTAAACAGGGGGCCTTCTCCTACGAGCAGTACTTC.

This chain links TRBV4-1 with TRBJ2-1; TRBD2 agrees at 14 bases. Germline loops: CDR1 MGHRA, CDR2 YSYEKL. The CDR3 contains 16 residues. The J segment lost 5 bases and the V segment lost 5 bases, leaving 5 bases of the junction unmatched. DNA for the CDR3: TGCGCCAGCAGCTGGGGACTAGCGGGAGTAAACAATGAGCAGTTCTTC. It yields the protein CASSWGLAGVNNEQFF.

J is TRBJ1-5 and V is TRBV2; D is uncertain. The CDR3 has 13 amino acids. Trimming took 4 bases from V and 4 from J, leaving 8 bases between them. In germline, CDR1 is SNHLY, CDR2 FYNNEI. CDR3 protein: CASSVRLNQPQHF. The CDR3 nucleotides are TGTGCCAGCAGTGTAAGACTGAATCAGCCCCAGCATTTT.

The rearrangement uses TRBV21-1 and TRBJ1-1. TRBV21-1 is noted as a pseudogene. CDR3 length: 14 residues. DNA of the CDR3: TGTGCCAGCAGCAAAAGCGGCGTGAACACTGAAGCTTTCTTT. Its protein product is CASSKSGVNTEAFF.

The V and J genes are TRBV7-9 and TRBJ1-2; tentative D call: TRBD1 (6 bases). Per germline, CDR1 SEHNR and CDR2 FQNEAQ (reference sequence). This CDR3 is 12 amino acids long. V was pared by 3 bases and J by 8 bases, with 10 bases between. CDR3 nucleotides: TGTGCCAGCAGCTTCGGACAGACCGGCTACACCTTC. Translation: CASSFGQTGYTF.

There are many counts of this clone. This sequence joins TRBV6-9 and TRBJ2-3; 10 positions match TRBD1. The CDR3 has 15 amino acids. CDR1 is MNHGY and CDR2 is SVAAGI in the germline V gene. Germline trimming cut 7 bases from V and 3 bases from J; bases unmatched to any gene: 7. The CDR3 here is CASNQPGQGTDTQYF. In nucleotides, the CDR3 is TGTGCCAGCAATCAACCGGGACAGGGGACAGATACGCAGTATTTT.

The chain combines TRBV10-1 with TRBJ2-1; a possible D gene is TRBD2 (5 bases). The germline CDR1 and CDR2 sequences are WNHNN and SYGVQD (reference sequence). The CDR3 is 14 residues long. V was clipped by 4 bases and J by 2 bases, with 9 bases between them. The CDR3 nucleotides are TGCGCCAGCAGTGCCCTAGCTGCCTACAATGAGCAGTTCTTC. It translates to CASSALAAYNEQFF.

J is TRBJ1-2 and V is TRBV6-5, with no clear D. Germline V gene data show CDR1 as MNHEY and CDR2 as SVGAGI. V lost 0 bases and J lost 6, with 17 bases in between. The CDR3 is made up of 16 amino acids. This CDR3 is CASSYSKISGFNGYTF. CDR3 nucleotide sequence: TGTGCCAGCAGTTACTCGAAAATATCGGGGTTTAATGGCTACACCTTC.

V is TRBV5-8 and J is TRBJ2-3; 7 positions agree with TRBD2. The CDR3 is 17 residues long. Losses at the gene ends were 0 bases for V and 1 base for J; bases not matched to a gene: 8. Germline loops: CDR1 SGHTS, CDR2 YDEGEE. The CDR3 sequence is CASSLGLGTSGTDTQYF. The DNA for the CDR3 is TGTGCCAGCAGCTTGGGTCTGGGTACTAGCGGCACAGATACGCAGTATTTT.

This chain connects TRBV11-2 to TRBJ2-7; tentative D call: TRBD2 (6 bases). Germline CDR1 reads SGHAT; CDR2 reads FQNNGV. V gave up 3 bases and J gave up 3 bases, with 21 bases separating them. The CDR3 sequence is 17 residues long. CDR3 in amino acids: CASSFGFRVGRRYEQYF. CDR3 in DNA: TGTGCCAGCAGCTTTGGGTTTCGGGTCGGGAGACGCTACGAGCAGTACTTC.

A remark on this clone: Other DNA sequences from this sample encode an identical CDR3 as well. This chain joins TRBV12-3 or TRBV12-4 and TRBJ1-5, with D tentatively TRBD1 (5 bases). The ends were cut back, 2 bases at V and 4 bases at J, with 6 bases in the middle. There are 13 residues in the CDR3. CDR3 nucleotides: TGTGCCAGCAGTTTACGGGGGAATCAGCCCCAGCATTTT. Translation: CASSLRGNQPQHF.

This chain links TRBV12-5 with TRBJ1-3, with TRBD1 as a possible D gene (6 bases). V was clipped by 0 bases and J by 2 bases, with 23 bases between them. The CDR3 contains 20 residues. CDR1 LGHNT and CDR2 FRNRAP come from the germline V gene. As DNA, the CDR3 is TGTGCTAGTGGTTTGGTAATCGGTAGGACAGTCTACGACGCTGGAAACACCATATATTTT. Encoded protein: CASGLVIGRTVYDAGNTIYF.

This clone has only a few counts. V and J are TRBV5-4 and TRBJ2-7; 9 nucleotides align to TRBD2. CDR1 is SGHNT and CDR2 is YYREEE in the germline V gene (reference sequence). The CDR3 is made up of 15 amino acids. V shed 2 bases and J 4 bases; nucleotides not matched to a gene: 7. The CDR3 region is CASSLQREAGYEQYF. The DNA of the CDR3 is TGTGCCAGCAGCTTACAGCGGGAGGCAGGATACGAGCAGTACTTC.

This chain uses TRBV7-2 with TRBJ2-5, with 11 nucleotides matching TRBD1. The CDR3 has 15 amino acids. Germline V gene lookup returns CDR1 SGHTA and CDR2 FQGNSA. The V gene end was trimmed by 5 bases and the J gene end by 4 bases; junction bases not matched to a gene: 6. The CDR3 is CASSTWTGGRETQYF. Written as DNA, the CDR3 is TGTGCCAGCAGCACGTGGACAGGGGGCAGAGAGACCCAGTACTTC.

This chain connects TRBV30 to TRBJ1-2, with a possible D match to TRBD1 (6 bases). Germline V lookup: CDR1 GTSNPN, CDR2 SVGIG (reference sequence). V lost 4 bases and J lost 2, with 14 bases in between. This CDR3 spans 14 amino acids. The CDR3 region has the DNA TGTGCCTGGACAGGGGAGTTGGGAAACTATGGCTACACCTTC. Translating it yields CAWTGELGNYGYTF.

This chain links TRBV27 with TRBJ1-2; TRBD1 aligns across 10 bases. The CDR3 consists of 16 residues. Germline V gene data show CDR1 as MNHEY and CDR2 as SMNVEV (reference sequence). The junction had 5 bases not matched to a gene; V was cut back by 2 bases and J by 2 bases. In DNA, the CDR3 is TGTGCCAGCAGTTTAAGCCCGGGACAGGGGAACTATGGCTACACCTTC. Protein product: CASSLSPGQGNYGYTF.

The chain has TRBV28 and TRBJ2-2; TRBD2 might be the D (6 bases). Trimming pared 5 bases from V and 0 bases from J, leaving 13 bases between. This CDR3 has 16 residues. Per the germline V gene, CDR1 is MDHEN and CDR2 is SYDVKM. For the CDR3, the DNA is TGTGCCAGCAGTCCTATAGCGGAGGCGAACACCGGGGAGCTGTTTTTT. This codes for CASSPIAEANTGELFF.

The V gene is TRBV30, the J gene TRBJ1-4; D is undetermined. The CDR3 totals 14 residues. The ends were cut back, 2 bases at V and 3 bases at J, with 10 bases in the middle. Germline CDR1 is GTSNPN and CDR2 is SVGIG (reference sequence). The DNA for the CDR3 is TGTGCCTGGAGTCCCCGGAGGTCTAATGAAAAACTGTTTTTT. Its protein product is CAWSPRRSNEKLFF.

With regard to this clone: Within the sample, other DNA sequences also encode this same CDR3. The V and J genes are TRBV27 and TRBJ1-2, with D perhaps TRBD1 (5 bases). Germline assignment: CDR1 MNHEY and CDR2 SMNVEV (reference sequence). The ends were cut back, 5 bases at V and 8 bases at J, with 15 bases in the middle. The CDR3 contains 13 residues. The CDR3 reads CASSPGQGRGYTF. DNA of the CDR3: TGTGCCAGCAGTCCAGGCCAGGGTAGGGGCTACACCTTC.

About this clone itself: The identical CDR3 is also encoded by other nucleotide sequences in the sample. The V call is TRBV29-1, the J call TRBJ2-7, with 8 bases lining up with TRBD2. The CDR3 is 13 amino acids. Germline V CDR1 and CDR2: SQVTM, ANQGSEA. V was clipped by 1 base and J by 3 bases; unmatched bases: 2. The CDR3 loop is CSVEGLAGYEQYF. Written as DNA, the CDR3 is TGCAGCGTTGAAGGCCTAGCGGGCTACGAGCAGTACTTC.